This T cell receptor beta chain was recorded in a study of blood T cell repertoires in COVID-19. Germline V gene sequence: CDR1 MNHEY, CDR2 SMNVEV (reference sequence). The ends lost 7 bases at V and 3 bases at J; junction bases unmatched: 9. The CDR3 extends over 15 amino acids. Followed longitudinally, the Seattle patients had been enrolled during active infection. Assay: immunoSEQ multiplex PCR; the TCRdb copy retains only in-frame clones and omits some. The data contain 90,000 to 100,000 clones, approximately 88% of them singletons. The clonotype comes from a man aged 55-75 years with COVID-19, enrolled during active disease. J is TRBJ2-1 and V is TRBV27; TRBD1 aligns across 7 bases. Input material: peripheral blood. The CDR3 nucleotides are TGTGCCAGCAACCTAGACAGGGATGGCTACAATGAGCAGTTCTTC. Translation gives CASNLDRDGYNEQFF.